This T cell receptor beta chain originates from a study of blood T cell repertoires in COVID-19. The overall study: Material from acute and convalescent COVID-19 was sourced from the United States, Italy and Spain.

Assay: immunoSEQ multiplex PCR; the TCRdb copy retains only in-frame clones and omits some. The sample comprises 200,000 or so clones, about 87% of which are singletons, and roughly 2.6% rests with the top ten. V lost 0 bases and J 13 bases, leaving 13 bases between the germline ends. Germline V gene data show CDR1 as KGHSH and CDR2 as LQKENI. The CDR3 has 14 residues. The TCR comes from a young man with COVID-19, enrolled during active disease. V and J are TRBV18 and TRBJ1-6; perhaps TRBD1 as D (5 bases). Input material: peripheral blood. CDR3: CASSPPGLSSPLHF. As DNA, the CDR3 is TGTGCCAGCTCACCACCGGGGCTCTCATCGCCCCTCCACTTT.